What follows are 23 T cell receptor beta chains derived from one specimen sequenced in a study of identical twins. Each CDR3 protein gets one entry after TCRdb re-called the 5' RACE reads with MiXCR. The table lists about 530,000 distinct CDR3 sequences, 20% to 25% of them singletons. The same data also went into a second study, on yellow fever vaccine responses in identical twins.

Material for sequencing was CD4+ T cells sorted from blood. Receptors were obtained from a woman younger than 30 in good health.

V usage is TRBV28 and J usage is TRBJ1-1; 8 nucleotides agree with TRBD1. J was trimmed by 11 bases and V by 3 bases; bases with no gene match: 8. The CDR3 is 13 amino acids. CDR1 and CDR2 from the germline V gene are MDHEN and SYDVKM. In nucleotides, the CDR3 is TGTGCCAGCAGTTTCGGTCAGGGGGCGTGGGCTTTCTTT. This gives the protein CASSFGQGAWAFF.

As concerns this clonotype: The germline gene is not matched at one end of the junction; a read error may be the cause. The genes are TRBV20-1 and TRBJ2-1; 8 bases map to TRBD1. The CDR3 extends over 14 amino acids. Germline V gives CDR1 DFQATT, CDR2 SNEGSKA (reference sequence). The CDR3 reads CSAQTGASYNEQSF. CDR3 nucleotide sequence: TGCAGTGCTCAGACAGGGGCGTCCTACAATGAGCAGTCCTTC.

The CDR3 loop reads CASSFHSANTEAFF. The CDR3 DNA reads TGTGCCAGCAGCTTTCACTCAGCGAACACTGAAGCTTTCTTT. The genes are TRBV5-5 and TRBJ1-1; D not resolved. The germline gives CDR1 SGHKS, CDR2 YYEKEE (reference sequence). V lost 2 bases and J lost 1, with 9 bases in between. The CDR3 length is 14 residues.

V gene TRBV4-2 combines with J gene TRBJ1-5; 8 positions match TRBD1. The CDR3 has 16 amino acids. The V and J ends lost 0 bases and 6 bases, in that order; junction bases with no gene match: 7. From germline, CDR1 is LGHNA and CDR2 YNFKEQ. CDR3 coding DNA: TGTGCCAGCAGCCAAGATAGGGCAGGGGGCAGTCAGCCCCAGCATTTT. Translated, it gives CASSQDRAGGSQPQHF.

The chain combines TRBV15 with TRBJ2-7; D might be TRBD2 (5 bases). The germline CDR1 and CDR2 sequences are LNHNV and YYDKDF (reference sequence). The V and J ends lost 1 base and 2 bases respectively, with 9 bases between them. This CDR3 has 14 residues. CDR3 protein: CATSRAGKTYEQYF. CDR3 coding DNA: TGTGCCACCAGCAGAGCGGGAAAAACCTACGAGCAGTACTTC.

Of note for this clonotype: The junction differs from germline at one of its ends, possibly a read error. J is TRBJ2-1 and V is TRBV24-1; 8 bases fit TRBD2. Germline CDR1 reads KGHDR; CDR2 reads SFDVKD. The CDR3 is 13 residues long. The CDR3 DNA reads as TGTGCCACCAGGGGGGCGGGAGGACTTCCGTTTATCTTC. Its protein product is CATRGAGGLPFIF.

The rearrangement uses TRBV18 and TRBJ2-2, with D perhaps matching TRBD1 (5 bases). The CDR3 runs 12 residues. V lost 3 bases to trimming and J lost 9 bases, with 8 bases between them. CDR1 and CDR2 from the germline V gene are KGHSH and LQKENI. The CDR3 protein is CASSPTDRELFF. For the CDR3, the DNA is TGTGCCAGCTCACCGACAGACCGGGAGCTGTTTTTT.

This chain connects TRBV7-8 to TRBJ2-3; no firm D call. This CDR3 region has 14 residues. CDR1 and CDR2 from the germline V gene are SGHVS and FQNEAQ. Between the trimmed V and J ends, which lost 4 bases and 4 bases, there was a span of 12 bases. The chain's CDR3 is CASSWTPGADTQYF. DNA for the CDR3: TGTGCCAGCAGCTGGACGCCAGGCGCAGATACGCAGTATTTT.

This clonotype was counted between two and nine times. The genes are TRBV11-2 and TRBJ2-5; 7 nucleotides agree with TRBD1. The CDR3 contains 15 residues. The junction had 4 bases not matched to a gene; V was cut back by 1 base and J by 2 bases. In germline, CDR1 is SGHAT, CDR2 FQNNGV. CDR3 bases: TGTGCCAGCAGCTTAGTGAGGGGGCCGCAAGAGACCCAGTACTTC. This translates into CASSLVRGPQETQYF.

This clonotype was recorded a few times. The chain uses TRBV4-1 and TRBJ2-5; D could derive from TRBD1 or TRBD2 (7 bases each). The CDR3 runs 16 residues. Germline CDR1 is MGHRA and CDR2 is YSYEKL. V shed 0 bases and J shed 4 bases, with 15 bases lying between them. The CDR3 bases are TGCGCCAGCAGCCAAGATATGACAGGGAGGGCAGAGACCCAGTACTTC. Its translation: CASSQDMTGRAETQYF.

The chain combines TRBV7-9 with TRBJ2-2, with 9 bases fitting TRBD1. The length of the CDR3 is 16 residues. The germline V gene encodes CDR1 SEHNR and CDR2 FQNEAQ (reference sequence). The V and J ends lost 0 bases and 3 bases, in that order; junction bases with no gene match: 2. DNA of the CDR3: TGTGCCAGCAGCTTAGCGAGACAGGGGGACACCGGGGAGCTGTTTTTT. Protein product: CASSLARQGDTGELFF.

The chain has TRBV20-1 and TRBJ2-5; D uncertain. Deletions cut 0 bases from V and 3 bases from J, with 14 bases between. The CDR3 length is 15 residues. Germline V gives CDR1 DFQATT, CDR2 SNEGSKA (reference sequence). CDR3 amino acids: CSARDYGREEETQYF. CDR3 nucleotides: TGCAGTGCTAGAGATTACGGTAGGGAAGAAGAGACCCAGTACTTC.

V gene TRBV20-1 combines with J gene TRBJ2-7; 7 bases align to TRBD1. Germline loops: CDR1 DFQATT, CDR2 SNEGSKA (reference sequence). The length of the CDR3 is 15 residues. With V trimmed by 0 bases and J by 1 base, 6 bases remained unmatched. CDR3: CSARDRAGGSYEQYV. CDR3 in DNA: TGCAGTGCTAGAGATCGGGCAGGGGGTTCCTACGAGCAGTACGTC.

This clonotype showed up many times. The J gene is TRBJ2-7, the V gene TRBV7-9, with D uncertain. CDR1 is SEHNR, CDR2 FQNEAQ, per germline (reference sequence). This CDR3 comprises 14 residues. V lost 5 bases, J lost 2 bases, and 13 bases lay in between. The CDR3 DNA reads TGTGCCAGCAGCCACCGCCTAGATGCCTACGAGCAGTACTTC. Translated, it gives CASSHRLDAYEQYF.

This chain links TRBV12-3 or TRBV12-4 with TRBJ2-7, with TRBD1 as a possible D gene (5 bases). The V gene lost 4 bases and the J gene lost 6 bases, with 34 bases spanning the gap. This CDR3 region has 20 residues. CDR3 in DNA: TGTGCCAGCAGTTCCCCCCCAAGTCGTGGCAGGGTGGTTTTCTTCGCCGAGCAGTACGTC. It codes for CASSSPPSRGRVVFFAEQYV.

The chain combines TRBV4-1 with TRBJ1-3; D is unclear. Germline-derived CDR1 and CDR2 are MGHRA and YSYEKL. This CDR3 spans 16 amino acids. V was trimmed by 0 bases and J by 1 base, leaving 10 bases between them. The CDR3 DNA reads as TGCGCCAGCAGCCAAGATCCTCCGGGGTCTGGAAACACCATATATTTT. Its translation is CASSQDPPGSGNTIYF.

The chain combines TRBV5-1 with TRBJ2-1, with D possibly matching TRBD1 (6 bases). The length of the CDR3 is 14 residues. The V gene lost 4 bases and the J gene lost 6 bases, with 14 bases spanning the gap. CDR1 is SGHRS and CDR2 is YFSETQ in the germline V gene. The CDR3 coding sequence is TGCGCCAGCAGCGGGATACAGGGTCGCAATGAGCAGTTCTTC. Residues: CASSGIQGRNEQFF.

This clonotype was recorded a few times. The V gene is TRBV28, the J gene TRBJ2-7; D ambiguous. Per the germline V gene, CDR1 is MDHEN and CDR2 is SYDVKM. This CDR3 region has 12 residues. Trimming pared 4 bases from V and 2 bases from J, leaving 6 bases between. The CDR3, as DNA: TGTGCCAGCAGTTACAATACCTACGAGCAGTACTTC. Its protein is CASSYNTYEQYF.

The chain couples TRBV18 to TRBJ2-3; a possible D gene is TRBD1 (6 bases). Germline V gene data show CDR1 as KGHSH and CDR2 as LQKENI. The CDR3 consists of 13 residues. Trimming removed 1 base from V and 6 bases from J, with 8 bases in between. CDR3 sequence (DNA): TGTGCCAGCTCACCACGCCAGGGGGATACGCAGTATTTT. Translation: CASSPRQGDTQYF.

This clonotype was counted between two and nine times. The chain joins TRBV10-3 to TRBJ2-2; weak D call: TRBD1 (6 bases). The CDR3 loop spans 15 amino acids. Looked up from germline, CDR1 is ENHRY and CDR2 is SYGVKD. Trimming took 4 bases from V and 6 from J, leaving 15 bases between them. CDR3 protein: CAISGEGGDSGELFF. In DNA, the CDR3 is TGTGCCATCAGTGGTGAAGGGGGTGATTCCGGGGAGCTGTTTTTT.

This clonotype was recorded a few times. Here the CDR3 DNA reads TGTGCCAGCAGTTTAGATACGCCCAAGCTAGAGACCCAGTACTTC. Translating it yields CASSLDTPKLETQYF. The rearrangement joins TRBV12-3 or TRBV12-4 to TRBJ2-5; no firm D call. V was trimmed by 1 base and J by 4 bases, leaving 13 bases between them. The CDR3 has 15 residues.

This clonotype has only a few counts. The chain links TRBV29-1 to TRBJ2-3; 7 nucleotides line up with TRBD2. Germline V lookup: CDR1 SQVTM, CDR2 ANQGSEA. V lost 5 bases and J lost 4; bases outside the gene matches: 6. This CDR3 comprises 13 residues. In DNA form, the CDR3 reads TGCAGCGTTAGGGTGGCGGGGGCAGATACGCAGTATTTT. It translates to CSVRVAGADTQYF.

This clonotype showed up just a few times. V and J are TRBV29-1 and TRBJ2-5; 9 nucleotides line up with TRBD2. With V trimmed by 4 bases and J by 3 bases, 12 bases remained unmatched. Germline lookup yields CDR1 SQVTM and CDR2 ANQGSEA. The CDR3 length is 16 residues. Written as DNA, the CDR3 is TGCAGCGTTGGGAGCCGACTAGCGGTGGGGAAAGAGACCCAGTACTTC. Translation gives CSVGSRLAVGKETQYF.